The entry below gives a single TCR beta chain sequence along with its context. In the source study's methods: Counts of nucleated cells, estimated from reference gene primer amplification, were obtained. Measured with immunoSEQ multiplex PCR; TCRdb has only the in-frame clones, and not every one. V and J calls and clone size are those listed in that table; D and trimming were worked out from the DNA. The repertoire holds 140,000 to 150,000 clones, with around 78% as singletons. These data belong to a study of blood T cell repertoires in COVID-19. Across the whole study: The cDNA or gDNA used as material had been derived from T cells, B-cell-depleted T cells, or PBMCs.

Germline assignment: CDR1 LNHDA and CDR2 SQIVND (reference sequence). V dropped 8 bases and J dropped 8 bases, with 7 bases sitting between them. This CDR3 contains 10 residues. The origin of this receptor is a woman aged 55-75 years with acute or convalescent COVID-19. The chain recombines TRBV19 with TRBJ1-5; D is unresolved. Material: peripheral blood. The CDR3 spells CASGSEPQHF. CDR3 bases: TGTGCCAGTGGCAGCGAGCCCCAGCATTTT.